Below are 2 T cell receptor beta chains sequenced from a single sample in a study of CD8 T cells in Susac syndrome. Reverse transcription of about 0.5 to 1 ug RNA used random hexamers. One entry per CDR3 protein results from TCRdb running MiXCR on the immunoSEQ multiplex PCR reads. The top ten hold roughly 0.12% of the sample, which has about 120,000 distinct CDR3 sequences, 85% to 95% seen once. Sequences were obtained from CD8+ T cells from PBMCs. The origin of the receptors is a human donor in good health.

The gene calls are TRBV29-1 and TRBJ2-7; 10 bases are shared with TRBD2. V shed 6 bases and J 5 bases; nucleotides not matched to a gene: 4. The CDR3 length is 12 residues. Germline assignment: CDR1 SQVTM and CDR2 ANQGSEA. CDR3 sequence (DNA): TGCAGCGTACCTAGCGGGGGACACGAGCAGTACTTC. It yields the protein CSVPSGGHEQYF.

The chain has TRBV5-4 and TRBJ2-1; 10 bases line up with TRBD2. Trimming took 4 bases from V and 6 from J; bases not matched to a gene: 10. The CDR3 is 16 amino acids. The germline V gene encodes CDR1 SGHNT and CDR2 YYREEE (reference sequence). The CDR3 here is CASSGILAGAANEQFF. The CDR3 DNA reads TGTGCCAGCAGCGGGATCCTAGCGGGAGCCGCCAATGAGCAGTTCTTC.